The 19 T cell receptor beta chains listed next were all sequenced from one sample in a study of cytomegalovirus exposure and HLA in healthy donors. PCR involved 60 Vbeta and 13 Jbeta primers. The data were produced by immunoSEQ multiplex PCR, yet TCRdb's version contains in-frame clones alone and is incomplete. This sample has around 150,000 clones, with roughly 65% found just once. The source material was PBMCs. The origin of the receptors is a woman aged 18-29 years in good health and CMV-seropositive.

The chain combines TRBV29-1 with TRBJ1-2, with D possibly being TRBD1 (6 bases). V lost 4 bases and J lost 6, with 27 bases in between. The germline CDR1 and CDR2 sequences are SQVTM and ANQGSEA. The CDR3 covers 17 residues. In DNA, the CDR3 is TGCAGCGTTGGGACCGGGAGGGGGGAATGGGGGACTAATGGCTACACCTTC. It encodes CSVGTGRGEWGTNGYTF.

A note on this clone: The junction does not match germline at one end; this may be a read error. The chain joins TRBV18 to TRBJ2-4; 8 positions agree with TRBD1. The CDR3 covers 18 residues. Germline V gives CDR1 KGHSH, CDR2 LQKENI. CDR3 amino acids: CASSLWGQEGYAKNMQYF. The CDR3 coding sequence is TGTGCCAGCTCCCTCTGGGGACAGGAGGGGTATGCCAAAAACATGCAGTACTTC.

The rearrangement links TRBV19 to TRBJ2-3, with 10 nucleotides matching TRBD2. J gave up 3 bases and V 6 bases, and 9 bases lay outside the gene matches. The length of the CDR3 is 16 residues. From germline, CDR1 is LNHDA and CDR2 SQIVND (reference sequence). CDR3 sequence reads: CASRLRASGSTDTQYF. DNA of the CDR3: TGTGCCAGTAGACTCAGGGCTAGCGGGAGTACAGATACGCAGTATTTT.

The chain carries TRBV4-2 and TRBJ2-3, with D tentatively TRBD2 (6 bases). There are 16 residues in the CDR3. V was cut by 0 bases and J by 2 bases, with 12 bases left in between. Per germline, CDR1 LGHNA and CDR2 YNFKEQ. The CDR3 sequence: CASSQDTAGSTDTQYF. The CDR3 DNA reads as TGTGCCAGCAGCCAAGACACGGCGGGATCCACAGATACGCAGTATTTT.

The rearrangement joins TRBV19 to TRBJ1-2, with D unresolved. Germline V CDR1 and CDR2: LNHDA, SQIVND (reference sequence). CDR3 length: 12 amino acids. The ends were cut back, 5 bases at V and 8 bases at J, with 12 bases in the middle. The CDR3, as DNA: TGTGCCAGTAGTTCTACGGGTGGCGGCTACACCTTC. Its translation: CASSSTGGGYTF.

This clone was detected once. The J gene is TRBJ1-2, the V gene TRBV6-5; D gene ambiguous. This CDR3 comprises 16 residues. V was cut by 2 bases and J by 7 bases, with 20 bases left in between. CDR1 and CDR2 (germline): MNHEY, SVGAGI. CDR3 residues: CASSYESTREVGGYTF. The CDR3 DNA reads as TGTGCCAGCAGTTACGAGTCGACGAGGGAGGTGGGTGGCTACACCTTC.

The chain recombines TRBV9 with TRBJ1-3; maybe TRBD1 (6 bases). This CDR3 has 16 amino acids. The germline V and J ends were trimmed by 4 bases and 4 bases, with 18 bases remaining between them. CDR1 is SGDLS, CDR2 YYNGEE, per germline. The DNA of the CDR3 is TGTGCCAGCAGCTCCAACAGGGCCTTCTCGGGAAACACCATATATTTT. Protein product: CASSSNRAFSGNTIYF.

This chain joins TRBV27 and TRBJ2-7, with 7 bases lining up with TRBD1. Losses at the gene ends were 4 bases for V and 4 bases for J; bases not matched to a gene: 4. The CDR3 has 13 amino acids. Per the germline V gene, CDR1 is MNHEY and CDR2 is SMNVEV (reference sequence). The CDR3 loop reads CASSWDSEYEQYF. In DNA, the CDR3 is TGTGCCAGCAGTTGGGACAGTGAATACGAGCAGTACTTC.

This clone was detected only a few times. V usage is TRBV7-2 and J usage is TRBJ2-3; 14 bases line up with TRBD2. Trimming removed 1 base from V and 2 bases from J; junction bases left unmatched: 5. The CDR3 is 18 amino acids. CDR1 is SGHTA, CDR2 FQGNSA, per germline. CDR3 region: CASSLGRGLAGDTDTQYF. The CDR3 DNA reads TGTGCCAGCAGCTTAGGGAGGGGACTAGCGGGGGACACAGATACGCAGTATTTT.

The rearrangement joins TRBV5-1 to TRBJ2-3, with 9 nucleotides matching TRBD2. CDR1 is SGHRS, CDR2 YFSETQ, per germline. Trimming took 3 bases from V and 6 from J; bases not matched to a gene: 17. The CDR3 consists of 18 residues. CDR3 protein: CASSWRVTSGNKGDTQYF. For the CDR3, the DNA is TGCGCCAGCAGCTGGAGGGTGACTAGCGGAAACAAGGGGGATACGCAGTATTTT.

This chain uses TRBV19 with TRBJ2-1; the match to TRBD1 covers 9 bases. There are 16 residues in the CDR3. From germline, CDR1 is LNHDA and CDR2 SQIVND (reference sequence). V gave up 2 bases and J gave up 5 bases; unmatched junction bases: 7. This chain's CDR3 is CASSIPRQGVNNEQFF. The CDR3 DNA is TGTGCCAGTAGTATACCCCGACAGGGGGTTAACAATGAGCAGTTCTTC.

CDR3 amino acids: CASSLGPLALPSGNTIYF. CDR3 in DNA: TGTGCCAGCAGCTTAGGCCCGCTGGCCTTACCCTCTGGAAACACCATATATTTT. This rearrangement joins TRBV7-6 to TRBJ1-3; D unclear. The CDR3 has 18 residues. Trimming removed 1 base at V and 0 bases at J, with 16 bases between. Germline V gene sequence: CDR1 SGHVS, CDR2 FNYEAQ. The whole variable domain, remainder taken from reference TRBV7-6 and TRBJ1-3, is GAGVSQSPRYKVTKRGQDVALRCDPISGHVSLYWYRQALGQGPEFLTYFNYEAQQDKSGLPNDRFSAERPEGSISTLTIQRTEQRDSAMYRCASSLGPLALPSGNTIYFGEGSWLTVV.

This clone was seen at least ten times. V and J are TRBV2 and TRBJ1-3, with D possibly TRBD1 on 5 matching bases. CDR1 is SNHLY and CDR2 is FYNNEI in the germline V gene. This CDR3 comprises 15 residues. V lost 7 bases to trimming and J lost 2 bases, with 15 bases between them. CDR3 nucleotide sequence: TGTGCCAGCACCTGGAACGCAGGGCCTGGAAACACCATATATTTT. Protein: CASTWNAGPGNTIYF.

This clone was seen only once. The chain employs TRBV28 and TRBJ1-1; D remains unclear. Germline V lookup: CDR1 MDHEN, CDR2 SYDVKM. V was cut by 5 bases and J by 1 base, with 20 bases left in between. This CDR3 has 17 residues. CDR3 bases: TGTGCCAGCAGTACCAGCGGAATGGGAACGGAGAACACTGAAGCTTTCTTT. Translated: CASSTSGMGTENTEAFF.

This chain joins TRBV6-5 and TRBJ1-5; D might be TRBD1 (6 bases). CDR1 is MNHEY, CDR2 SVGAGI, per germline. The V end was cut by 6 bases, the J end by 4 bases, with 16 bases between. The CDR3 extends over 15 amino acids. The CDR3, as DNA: TGTGCCAGCAGGAACTTACAGGGAAGGAATCAGCCCCAGCATTTT. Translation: CASRNLQGRNQPQHF.

As DNA, the CDR3 is TGTGCCAGCAGCTTGGCCCAGGGGGCCGTTTTCTACGAGCAGTACTTC. This sequence encodes CASSLAQGAVFYEQYF. The chain has TRBV5-6 and TRBJ2-7; 8 bases match TRBD1. V was pared by 0 bases and J by 3 bases, with 8 bases of the junction left unmatched. This CDR3 has 16 amino acids. In germline, CDR1 is SGHDT, CDR2 YYEEEE. The variable domain in full, with the rest retrieved from reference TRBV5-6 and TRBJ2-7, is DAGVTQSPTHLIKTRGQQVTLRCSPKSGHDTVSWYQQALGQGPQFIFQYYEEEERQRGNFPDRFSGHQFPNYSSELNVNALLLGDSALYLCASSLAQGAVFYEQYFGPGTRLTVT.

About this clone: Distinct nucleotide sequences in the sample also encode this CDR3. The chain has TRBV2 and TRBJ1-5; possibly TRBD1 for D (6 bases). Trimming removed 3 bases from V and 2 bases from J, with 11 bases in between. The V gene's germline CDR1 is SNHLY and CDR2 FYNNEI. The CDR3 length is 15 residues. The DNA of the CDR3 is TGTGCCAGCAGTGAGGGGGGGCAGGGCAATCAGCCCCAGCATTTT. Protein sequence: CASSEGGQGNQPQHF.

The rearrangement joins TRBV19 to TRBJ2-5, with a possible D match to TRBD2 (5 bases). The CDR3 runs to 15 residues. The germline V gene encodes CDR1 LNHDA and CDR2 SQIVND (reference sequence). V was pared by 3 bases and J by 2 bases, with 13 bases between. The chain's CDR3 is CASSMGAVLQETQYF. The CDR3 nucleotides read TGTGCCAGTAGTATGGGAGCGGTCCTACAAGAGACCCAGTACTTC.

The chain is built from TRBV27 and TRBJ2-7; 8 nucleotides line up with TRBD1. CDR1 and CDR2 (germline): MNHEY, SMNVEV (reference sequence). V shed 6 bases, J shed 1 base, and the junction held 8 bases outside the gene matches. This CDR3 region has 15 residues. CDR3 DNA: TGTGCCAGCAGCACCAAATGGGACAGGTCCTACGAGCAGTACTTC. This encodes CASSTKWDRSYEQYF.